This T cell receptor (beta chain) was sequenced in a study of T cell responses to AZD1222 COVID-19 vaccine. About the research overall: Recipients boosted at about 4 weeks or about 12 weeks are pooled. Study observations and caveats: It should be noted that donors were predominantly white British and more often female, and clonal diversity was possibly underestimated.

As for this clone: Its antigen is currently unknown.

This CDR3 region has 17 residues. The V segment lost 5 bases and the J segment 0 bases; nucleotides outside the gene matches: 10. Germline assignment: CDR1 WNHNN and CDR2 SYGVQD (reference sequence). The table came from immunoSEQ multiplex PCR; TCRdb's copy has only in-frame clones and leaves some out. The sample contains about 120,000 clones, approximately 93% of which appear only once. This chain uses TRBV10-1 with TRBJ2-7, with 10 bases that match TRBD2. The TCR sequence derives from an adult in good health. Sequences were derived from peripheral blood, sampled on day 0 of AZD1222 vaccination. The CDR3 spells CASSPQREGPSSYEQYF. The CDR3 DNA is TGCGCCAGCAGTCCCCAGCGGGAGGGCCCGAGCTCCTACGAGCAGTACTTC.